A single sample is the source of the 14 T cell receptor beta chains below, sequenced in a study of T cells in Graves' hyperthyroidism and ophthalmopathy. Template material for amplifying TCR beta CDR3 regions consisted of RNA transcripts. Initially, a first-round RT-PCR of the TCR CDR3 employed the HTBI primer set. TCRdb called the multiplex PCR reads again in MiXCR, with one record for every CDR3 protein. This table holds approximately 690,000 distinct CDR3 sequences, about 14% found once. The sequencing input was blood. The source is a woman aged 50 to 60 with Graves' ophthalmopathy.

This clonotype was detected ten times or more. The genes are TRBV24-1 and TRBJ2-1; TRBD2 aligns across 13 bases. CDR3 size: 16 residues. The junction had 5 bases not matched to a gene; V was cut back by 3 bases and J by 7 bases. Per germline, CDR1 KGHDR and CDR2 SFDVKD. Here the CDR3 reads CATSDPGTSGVNEQFF. The CDR3 DNA sequence: TGTGCCACCAGTGATCCAGGGACTAGCGGGGTTAATGAGCAGTTCTTC.

The chain employs TRBV25-1 and TRBJ1-3; D remains unclear. Trimming shortened V by 1 base and J by 0 bases, and 10 bases separated the two germline ends. Germline CDR1 reads MGHDK; CDR2 reads SYGVNS. CDR3 size: 16 residues. Here the CDR3 DNA reads TGTGCCAGCAGTGAATCCCAGGCCCGCTCTGGAAACACCATATATTTT. It is translated as CASSESQARSGNTIYF. The variable domain in full, with the rest retrieved from reference TRBV25-1 and TRBJ1-3, is EADIYQTPRYLVIGTGKKITLECSQTMGHDKMYWYQQDPGMELHLIHYSYGVNSTEKGDLSSESTVSRIRTEHFPLTLESARPSHTSQYLCASSESQARSGNTIYFGEGSWLTVV.

This clonotype was counted ten times or more. This rearrangement joins TRBV7-9 to TRBJ2-7, with D possibly matching TRBD1 (6 bases). Looked up from germline, CDR1 is SEHNR and CDR2 is FQNEAQ (reference sequence). The CDR3 has 13 residues. The V end lost 7 bases, the J end lost 6 bases, and 16 bases lay between the germline ends. The CDR3 region has the DNA TGTGCCAGCAAAAGGGGGACGCGAGTCGAGCAGTACTTC. Translation gives CASKRGTRVEQYF.

The table lists this clonotype with many counts. The J gene is TRBJ1-5, the V gene TRBV5-1; TRBD1 matches at 7 bases. The CDR3 length is 15 residues. Germline assignment: CDR1 SGHRS and CDR2 YFSETQ. J was trimmed by 5 bases and V by 3 bases; bases with no gene match: 8. Written as DNA, the CDR3 is TGCGCCAGCAGCTGGACAGGTAGCGACGATCAGCCCCAGCATTTT. Its protein is CASSWTGSDDQPQHF.

The chain employs TRBV20-1 and TRBJ2-2; D is undetermined. Per germline, CDR1 DFQATT and CDR2 SNEGSKA (reference sequence). This CDR3 has 13 residues. With 1 base removed from V and 4 bases from J, the gap between germline ends came to 7 bases. The CDR3: CSARVPRTGELFF. The CDR3, as DNA: TGCAGTGCTAGAGTACCACGCACCGGGGAGCTGTTTTTT.

This clonotype was detected many times. The rearrangement links TRBV13 to TRBJ2-7, with D possibly being TRBD1 (6 bases). The CDR3 sequence is 15 residues long. Germline-derived CDR1 and CDR2 are PRHDT and FYEKMQ (reference sequence). Between the trimmed V and J ends, which lost 2 bases and 5 bases, there was a span of 16 bases. CDR3: CASSLRASHRDEQYF. Written as DNA, the CDR3 is TGTGCCAGCAGCTTACGCGCCAGCCACAGGGACGAGCAGTACTTC.

V usage is TRBV9 and J usage is TRBJ2-1; D possibly corresponds to TRBD2 (5 bases). Germline CDR1 SGDLS, CDR2 YYNGEE. The CDR3 is 14 amino acids. Between the trimmed V and J ends, which lost 0 bases and 8 bases, there was a span of 12 bases. The chain's CDR3 is CASSVAATIHEQFF. CDR3 DNA sequence: TGTGCCAGCAGCGTAGCCGCGACTATCCATGAGCAGTTCTTC.

This clonotype was recorded a few times. The chain has TRBV10-3 and TRBJ2-1; 10 nucleotides align to TRBD2. Per germline, CDR1 ENHRY and CDR2 SYGVKD. The CDR3 covers 14 residues. Trimming at V came to 9 bases and at J to 13 bases, leaving 15 bases not matched to a gene. As DNA, the CDR3 is TGTGCCATAACCGGGACTAGCGAGACCCAGGTTCAGTTCTTC. Encoded protein: CAITGTSETQVQFF.

The chain uses TRBV3-1 and TRBJ2-5; 7 bases fit TRBD1. The CDR3 has 15 amino acids. Trimming took 2 bases from V and 4 from J; bases not matched to a gene: 7. CDR1 and CDR2 (germline): LGHDT, YNNKEL (reference sequence). The CDR3 is CASSQPGRGRETQYF. CDR3 nucleotides: TGTGCCAGCAGCCAACCTGGTAGGGGGCGAGAGACCCAGTACTTC.

This clonotype was found a few times. The chain recombines TRBV7-2 with TRBJ2-7; D is possibly TRBD1 (6 bases). Germline loops: CDR1 SGHTA, CDR2 FQGNSA. The CDR3 loop spans 14 amino acids. V shed 5 bases and J shed 4 bases, with 15 bases lying between them. In DNA form, the CDR3 reads TGTGCCAGCAGCGCGTACAGGGAATCGTACGAGCAGTACTTC. It is translated as CASSAYRESYEQYF.

There are many counts of this clonotype. The chain joins TRBV19 to TRBJ1-1; D remains ambiguous. The V and J ends lost 3 bases and 3 bases respectively, with 8 bases between them. The CDR3 is made up of 13 amino acids. Germline V gene data show CDR1 as LNHDA and CDR2 as SQIVND (reference sequence). CDR3 sequence reads: CASSIGSYTEAFF. In DNA form, the CDR3 reads TGTGCCAGTAGTATCGGAAGTTACACTGAAGCTTTCTTT.

This clonotype was seen repeatedly, ten times or more. V is TRBV11-2 and J is TRBJ2-1; TRBD2 matches 11 bases. The CDR3 is 16 residues long. Germline assignment: CDR1 SGHAT and CDR2 FQNNGV. V lost 2 bases and J lost 2; bases outside the gene matches: 2. The CDR3 here is CASSLRLAGPYNEQFF. DNA of the CDR3: TGTGCCAGCAGCTTAAGACTAGCGGGACCCTACAATGAGCAGTTCTTC.

The V gene is TRBV12-3 or TRBV12-4, the J gene TRBJ2-2; TRBD2 matches at 14 bases. This CDR3 is built from 18 residues. V shed 5 bases, J shed 5 bases, and the junction held 10 bases outside the gene matches. Here the CDR3 reads CASSPWTSGRRATGELFF. The DNA for the CDR3 is TGTGCCAGCAGTCCATGGACTAGCGGGAGGAGGGCGACCGGGGAGCTGTTTTTT.

This clonotype was picked up many times. The chain combines TRBV27 with TRBJ1-5; tentative D call: TRBD1 (6 bases). Germline values: CDR1 MNHEY, CDR2 SMNVEV (reference sequence). This CDR3 comprises 14 residues. Trimming took 3 bases from V and 6 from J, leaving 12 bases between them. CDR3 sequence reads: CASSFTGYSQPQHF. The CDR3 region has the DNA TGTGCCAGCAGTTTTACAGGGTATAGTCAGCCCCAGCATTTT.